These 6 T cell receptor beta chains share one sample of origin, sequenced in a study of T cells in Graves' hyperthyroidism and ophthalmopathy. Template material for amplifying TCR beta CDR3 regions consisted of RNA transcripts. When the TCR CDR3 underwent first-round RT-PCR, the HTBI primer set was used. MiXCR was run by TCRdb on the multiplex PCR reads, yielding one entry per CDR3 protein. In the table there are roughly 250,000 distinct CDR3 sequences, around 22% of which are singletons. Sequenced input: blood. These TCRs come from a man younger than 45 with Graves' ophthalmopathy.

This clonotype was detected a few times. This chain connects TRBV10-3 to TRBJ1-1; D call uncertain. The V gene's germline CDR1 is ENHRY and CDR2 SYGVKD. The CDR3 sequence is 13 residues long. Trimming removed 7 bases from V and 3 bases from J, with 12 bases in between. The CDR3 loop reads CAIMRQLDTEAFF. The CDR3 nucleotides read TGTGCCATCATGAGACAACTGGACACTGAAGCTTTCTTT.

The J gene is TRBJ2-4, the V gene TRBV5-6; 8 positions agree with TRBD1. The germline V gene has CDR1 SGHDT and CDR2 YYEEEE. V shed 3 bases and J 5 bases; nucleotides not matched to a gene: 4. The CDR3 is made up of 14 amino acids. The CDR3 reads CASSWTGIQNIQYF. The CDR3 DNA reads as TGTGCCAGCAGCTGGACAGGGATCCAAAACATTCAGTACTTC.

In the case of this clonotype: This may stem from a read error, because a much larger clone lies one nucleotide away. Since the CDR3 does not end with the conserved phenylalanine or tryptophan, this likely comes from a read error. This chain uses TRBV28 with TRBJ1-1, with D possibly being TRBD1 (6 bases). This CDR3 has 14 amino acids. V shed 8 bases and J shed 0 bases, with 13 bases lying between them. The germline V gene has CDR1 MDHEN and CDR2 SYDVKM. The CDR3 sequence is CASVIQGLNTEAFL. CDR3 nucleotide sequence: TGTGCCAGCGTGATACAGGGATTGAACACTGAAGCTTTCCTT.

This clonotype has ten or more counts. Compared with germline, one end of the junction differs, possibly owing to a read error. The chain carries TRBV5-1 and TRBJ2-3; D call uncertain. Germline CDR1 reads SGHRS; CDR2 reads YFSETQ. The CDR3 is 12 amino acids. The CDR3 DNA follows: TGTGCCAGCAGCTTAGAAGGAGATACGCAGTATTTT. This codes for CASSLEGDTQYF.

This chain connects TRBV10-3 to TRBJ1-2; D is ambiguous. CDR1 and CDR2 from the germline V gene are ENHRY and SYGVKD. This CDR3 is 15 amino acids long. Trimming stripped 2 bases from V and 3 bases from J, with 13 bases between. The CDR3 loop is CAISEIYRSDYGYTF. CDR3 DNA: TGTGCCATCAGTGAGATCTACCGGTCCGACTATGGCTACACCTTC.

The gene calls are TRBV30 and TRBJ2-7, with 8 bases fitting TRBD1. J was trimmed by 5 bases and V by 5 bases; bases with no gene match: 11. CDR3 length: 14 residues. Germline V gene sequence: CDR1 GTSNPN, CDR2 SVGIG (reference sequence). The CDR3: CAWGVRTGFNEQYF. CDR3 sequence (DNA): TGTGCCTGGGGAGTGAGGACAGGGTTTAACGAGCAGTACTTC.